This T cell receptor beta chain appears in the sequencing data of a study of siplizumab effects on memory and regulatory T cells. Concerning this clone itself: Antigen unknown.

Study findings and constraints: Poor capture below about 10^-5 frequency left most alloreactive clones unmapped to unstimulated subsets.

Produced via immunoSEQ multiplex PCR; TCRdb's table is partial and in-frame only. Of about 82,000 clones listed, about nine tenths are singletons. The CDR3 covers 15 residues. V trimming: 4 bases; J trimming: 4 bases; junction bases outside the gene matches: 9. The germline V gene has CDR1 SGHRS and CDR2 YFSETQ. The sequenced material came from Tregs sorted from blood. The chain joins TRBV5-1 to TRBJ1-1; 8 bases are shared with TRBD1. This receptor was identified in a human donor in good health. CDR3 protein: CASSVTGVQGTEAFF. DNA of the CDR3: TGCGCCAGCAGCGTGACAGGGGTTCAGGGCACTGAAGCTTTCTTT.